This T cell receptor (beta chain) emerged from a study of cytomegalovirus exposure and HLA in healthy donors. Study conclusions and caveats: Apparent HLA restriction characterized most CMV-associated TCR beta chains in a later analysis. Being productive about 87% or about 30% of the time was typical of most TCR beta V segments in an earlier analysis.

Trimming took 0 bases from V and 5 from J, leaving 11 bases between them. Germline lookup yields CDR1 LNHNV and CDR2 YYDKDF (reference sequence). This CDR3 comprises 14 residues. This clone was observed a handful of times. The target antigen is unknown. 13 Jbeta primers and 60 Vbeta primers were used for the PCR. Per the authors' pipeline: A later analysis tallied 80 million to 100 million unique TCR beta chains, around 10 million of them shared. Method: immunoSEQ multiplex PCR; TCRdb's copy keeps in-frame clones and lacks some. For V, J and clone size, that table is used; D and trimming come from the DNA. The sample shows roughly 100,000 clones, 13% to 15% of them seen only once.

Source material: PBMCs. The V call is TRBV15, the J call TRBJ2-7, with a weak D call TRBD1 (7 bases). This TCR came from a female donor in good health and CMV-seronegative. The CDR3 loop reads CATSRDQGGHEQYF. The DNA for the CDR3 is TGTGCCACCAGCAGAGATCAGGGGGGACACGAGCAGTACTTC.